Reported below is one TCR beta chain. Its antigen remains unidentified. These data originate in a study of cytomegalovirus exposure and HLA in healthy donors. Points from the study as a whole: The tendency of first-cohort TCR clusters to co-occur in the 120 validation repertoires was the finding of a later analysis.

Method: immunoSEQ multiplex PCR; TCRdb's copy keeps in-frame clones and lacks some. The data contain 65,000 to 95,000 clones, under 95% of them seen just once; the ten biggest clones take up 3.6%. With 2 bases clipped from V and 15 bases from J, the junction kept 10 bases outside the gene matches. The CDR3 contains 13 residues. Germline CDR1 MDHEN, CDR2 SYDVKM. This TCR came from a woman aged 25 to 39 in good health and CMV-seronegative. Sequencing was done on a sample of PBMCs. The chain recombines TRBV28 with TRBJ2-1, with 7 bases matching TRBD1. CDR3 nucleotide sequence: TGTGCCAGCAGTTTAGATTCCCCGGGACAGCCGTTCTTC. This gives the protein CASSLDSPGQPFF.